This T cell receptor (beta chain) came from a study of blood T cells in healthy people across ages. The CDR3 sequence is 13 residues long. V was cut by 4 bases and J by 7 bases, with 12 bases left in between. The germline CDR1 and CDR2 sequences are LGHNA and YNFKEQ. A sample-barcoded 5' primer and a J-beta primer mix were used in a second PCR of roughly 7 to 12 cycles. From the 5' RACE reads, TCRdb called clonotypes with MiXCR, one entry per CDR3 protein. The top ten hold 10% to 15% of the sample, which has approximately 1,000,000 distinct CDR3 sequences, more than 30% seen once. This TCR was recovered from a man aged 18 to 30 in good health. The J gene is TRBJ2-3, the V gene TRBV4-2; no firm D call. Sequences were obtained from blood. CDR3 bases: TGTGCCAGCAGCCCCACGGCAGGCTATACGCAGTATTTT. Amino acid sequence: CASSPTAGYTQYF.